This TCR beta chain derives from a study of breast tumors, draining lymph nodes, adjacent tissues (dated by TCRdb to between 2015 and 2016). As for the study more broadly: TCR beta repertoires were compared across tumor, adjacent nontumor tissue and axillary lymph nodes obtained from breast cancer patients. The study was designed to assess the relationships and possible T-cell exchange between tumor, surrounding tissue and draining lymph node repertoires in human breast cancer. Study-level results and caveats: Tumor T-cell repertoires showed less diversity than lymph node repertoires and more diversity than nontumor tissue repertoires, and tumor T-cell repertoires showed preferential V and J gene usage. The data were judged consistent with most tumor T cells deriving from the lymph node and then expanding within tumor tissue. The similarity between tumor and nontumor tissue repertoires was significantly greater in luminal-like breast cancer than in basal-like breast cancer. Rather than being directly demonstrated, the conclusion that tumor T cells originate in lymph nodes was presented as consistent with a hypothesis.

Lymph node samples were obtained from the axillary draining lymph nodes of breast cancer patients. Sequencing relied on an Illumina HiSeq 2000. TCR beta chain libraries were generated by multiplex PCR amplification. High-throughput sequencing was used to analyze the amplified TCR beta chain products. The raw public reads went through TCRdb reprocessing: fastp at Q25, MiXCR clone calling, in-frame beta chains kept. Rows matching on CDR3 protein sequence are summarized as one entry with the most common DNA and genes. The sample has roughly 130,000 distinct CDR3 sequences on record, just under 20% of them singletons. Together, the top ten hold less than 4% of the sample. This clonotype was seen many times. Its recognized antigen is unknown. Per-nucleotide qualities are absent, and no much larger clonotype sits a single base away. At the junction V is shortened by 6 bases and J by 10 bases, with 13 bases in between. From its cysteine to its phenylalanine, the CDR3 spans 13 amino acids. Of the read, only the CDR3 DNA is kept; its 39 bases are in frame from base 1. CDR1 is given as LNHDA and CDR2 as SQIVND, both from the germline V gene (reference sequence).

The origin of this receptor is a female donor with breast cancer. Some clones in this sample may be carry-over from other donors' samples. The sequence joins TRBV19 to TRBJ1-6; the D gene lacks a confident call. Material for sequencing was axillary lymph node tissue. The CDR3 has the sequence CASRNSLRSPLHF. The DNA sequence follows: TGTGCCAGTAGGAATTCGTTAAGATCACCCCTCCACTTT.